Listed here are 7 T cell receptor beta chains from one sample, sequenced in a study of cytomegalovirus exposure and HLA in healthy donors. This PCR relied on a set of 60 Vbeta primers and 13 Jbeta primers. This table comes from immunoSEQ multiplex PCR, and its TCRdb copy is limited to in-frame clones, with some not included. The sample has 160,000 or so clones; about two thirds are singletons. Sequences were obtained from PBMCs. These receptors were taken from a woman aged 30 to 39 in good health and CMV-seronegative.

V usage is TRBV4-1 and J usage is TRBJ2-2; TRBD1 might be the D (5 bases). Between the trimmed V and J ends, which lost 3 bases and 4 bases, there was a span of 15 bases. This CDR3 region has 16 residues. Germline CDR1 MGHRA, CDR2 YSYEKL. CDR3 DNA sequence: TGCGCCAGCAGCCATCCCGGCTCCGACAGCACCGGGGAGCTGTTTTTT. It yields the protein CASSHPGSDSTGELFF.

In DNA, the CDR3 is TGTGCCAGCTCACCAGGGGCGGTATTTGATGAGCAGTTCTTC. This gives the protein CASSPGAVFDEQFF. The rearrangement uses TRBV18 and TRBJ2-1, with D possibly matching TRBD1 (5 bases). Between the trimmed V and J ends, which lost 2 bases and 8 bases, there was a span of 13 bases. The CDR3 covers 14 residues. Germline values: CDR1 KGHSH, CDR2 LQKENI.

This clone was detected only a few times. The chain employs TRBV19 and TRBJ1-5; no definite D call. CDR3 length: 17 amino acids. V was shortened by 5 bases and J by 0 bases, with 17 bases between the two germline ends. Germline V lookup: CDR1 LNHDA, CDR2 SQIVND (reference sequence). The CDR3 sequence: CASSGRVSPYSNQPQHF. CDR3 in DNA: TGTGCCAGTAGTGGGCGAGTCTCGCCATATAGCAATCAGCCCCAGCATTTT. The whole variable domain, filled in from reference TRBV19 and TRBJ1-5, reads DGGITQSPKYLFRKEGQNVTLSCEQNLNHDAMYWYRQDPGQGLRLIYYSQIVNDFQKGDIAEGYSVSREKKESFPLTVTSAQKNPTAFYLCASSGRVSPYSNQPQHFGDGTRLSIL.

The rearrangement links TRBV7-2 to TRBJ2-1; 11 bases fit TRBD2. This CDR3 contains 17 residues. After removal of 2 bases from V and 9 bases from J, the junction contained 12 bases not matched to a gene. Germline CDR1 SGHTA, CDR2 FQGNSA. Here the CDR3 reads CASSLLAGGTYVAEQFF. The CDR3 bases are TGTGCCAGCAGCTTATTAGCGGGAGGGACATACGTGGCTGAGCAGTTCTTC. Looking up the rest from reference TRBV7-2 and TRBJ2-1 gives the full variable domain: GAGVSQSPSNKVTEKGKDVELRCDPISGHTALYWYRQSLGQGLEFLIYFQGNSAPDKSGLPSDRFSAERTGGSVSTLTIQRTQQEDSAVYLCASSLLAGGTYVAEQFFGPGTRLTVL.

Here the CDR3 DNA reads TGTGCCAGCAGCCTTGATCCCTCCGGCTATGGCTACACCTTC. Its translation is CASSLDPSGYGYTF. This chain uses TRBV4-2 with TRBJ1-2; D unclear. Germline CDR1 reads LGHNA; CDR2 reads YNFKEQ. The V gene lost 4 bases and the J gene lost 4 bases, with 13 bases spanning the gap. The CDR3 has 14 amino acids.

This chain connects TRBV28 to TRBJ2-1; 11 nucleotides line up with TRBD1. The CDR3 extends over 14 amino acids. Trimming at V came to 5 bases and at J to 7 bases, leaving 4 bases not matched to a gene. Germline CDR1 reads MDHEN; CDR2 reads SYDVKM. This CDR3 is CASSTGTGGNEQFF. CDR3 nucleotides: TGTGCCAGCAGTACCGGGACAGGGGGGAATGAGCAGTTCTTC. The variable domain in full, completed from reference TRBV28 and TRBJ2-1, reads DVKVTQSSRYLVKRTGEKVFLECVQDMDHENMFWYRQDPGLGLRLIYFSYDVKMKEKGDIPEGYSVSREKKERFSLILESASTNQTSMYLCASSTGTGGNEQFFGPGTRLTVL.

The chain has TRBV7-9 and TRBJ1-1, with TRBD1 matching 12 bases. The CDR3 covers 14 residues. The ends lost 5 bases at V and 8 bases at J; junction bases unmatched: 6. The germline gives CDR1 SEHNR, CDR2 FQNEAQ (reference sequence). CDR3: CASSEWGTGGEAFF. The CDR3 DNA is TGTGCCAGCAGCGAGTGGGGGACAGGGGGCGAAGCTTTCTTT.